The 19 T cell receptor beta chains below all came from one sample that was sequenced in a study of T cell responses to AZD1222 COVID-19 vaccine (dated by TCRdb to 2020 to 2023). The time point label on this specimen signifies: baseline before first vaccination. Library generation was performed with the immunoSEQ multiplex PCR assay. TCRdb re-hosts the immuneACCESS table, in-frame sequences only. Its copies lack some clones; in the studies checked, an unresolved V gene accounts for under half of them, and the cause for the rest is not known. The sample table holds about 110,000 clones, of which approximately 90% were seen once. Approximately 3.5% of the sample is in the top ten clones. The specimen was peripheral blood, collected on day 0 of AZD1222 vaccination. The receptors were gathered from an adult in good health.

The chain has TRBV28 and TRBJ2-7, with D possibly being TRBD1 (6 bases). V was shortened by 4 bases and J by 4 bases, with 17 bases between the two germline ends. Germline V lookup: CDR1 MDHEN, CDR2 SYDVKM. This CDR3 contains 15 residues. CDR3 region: CASSSQHRVMYEQYF. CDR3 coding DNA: TGTGCCAGCAGTTCCCAACACAGGGTAATGTACGAGCAGTACTTC.

CDR3: CASSSRGLAGTGELFF. The CDR3 DNA reads TGCGCCAGCAGCAGCCGGGGACTAGCGGGCACCGGGGAGCTGTTTTTT. The V gene is TRBV5-1, the J gene TRBJ2-2; 12 bases align to TRBD2. The junction had 5 bases not matched to a gene; V was cut back by 4 bases and J by 4 bases. The CDR3 is 16 residues long. Germline V gene lookup returns CDR1 SGHRS and CDR2 YFSETQ.

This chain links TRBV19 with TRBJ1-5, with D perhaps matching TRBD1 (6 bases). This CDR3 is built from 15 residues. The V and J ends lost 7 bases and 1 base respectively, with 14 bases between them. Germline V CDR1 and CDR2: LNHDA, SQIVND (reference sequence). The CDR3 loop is CASTPVGASNQPQHF. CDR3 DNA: TGTGCCAGTACCCCGGTGGGGGCAAGCAATCAGCCCCAGCATTTT.

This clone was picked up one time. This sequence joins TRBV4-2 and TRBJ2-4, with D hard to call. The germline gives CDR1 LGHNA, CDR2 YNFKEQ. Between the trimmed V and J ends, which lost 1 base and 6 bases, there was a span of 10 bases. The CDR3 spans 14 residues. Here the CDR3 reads CASSQGSDGNIQYF. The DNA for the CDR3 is TGTGCCAGCAGCCAAGGGTCTGATGGAAACATTCAGTACTTC.

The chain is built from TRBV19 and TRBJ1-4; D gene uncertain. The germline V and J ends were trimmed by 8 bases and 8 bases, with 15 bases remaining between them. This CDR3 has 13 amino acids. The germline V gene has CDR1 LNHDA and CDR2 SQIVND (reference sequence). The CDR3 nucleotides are TGTGCCAGTGGGAGAGGGCTGGGGGAAAAACTGTTTTTT. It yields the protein CASGRGLGEKLFF.

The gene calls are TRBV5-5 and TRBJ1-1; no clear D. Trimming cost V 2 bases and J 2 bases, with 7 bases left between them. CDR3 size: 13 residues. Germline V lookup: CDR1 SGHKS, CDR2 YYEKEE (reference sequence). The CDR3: CASSFSLNTEAFF. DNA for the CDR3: TGTGCCAGCAGCTTTAGCCTAAACACTGAAGCTTTCTTT.

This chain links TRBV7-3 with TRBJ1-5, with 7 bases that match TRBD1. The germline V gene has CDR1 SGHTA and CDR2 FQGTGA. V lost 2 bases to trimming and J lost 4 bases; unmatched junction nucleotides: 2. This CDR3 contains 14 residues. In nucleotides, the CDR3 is TGTGCCAGCAGCTTAGGGGGACAGAATCAGCCCCAGCATTTT. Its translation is CASSLGGQNQPQHF.

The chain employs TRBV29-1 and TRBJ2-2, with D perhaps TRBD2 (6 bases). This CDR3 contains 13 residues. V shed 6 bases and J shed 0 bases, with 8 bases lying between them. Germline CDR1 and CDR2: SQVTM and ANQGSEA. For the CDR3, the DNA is TGCAGCGTGCGGGATTCGAACACCGGGGAGCTGTTTTTT. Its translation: CSVRDSNTGELFF.

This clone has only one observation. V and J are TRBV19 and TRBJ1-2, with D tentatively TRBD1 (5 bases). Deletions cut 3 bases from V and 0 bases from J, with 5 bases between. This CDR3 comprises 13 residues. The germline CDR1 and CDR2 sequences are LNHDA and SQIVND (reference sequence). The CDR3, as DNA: TGTGCCAGTAGTATCAGGGCTAACTATGGCTACACCTTC. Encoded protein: CASSIRANYGYTF.

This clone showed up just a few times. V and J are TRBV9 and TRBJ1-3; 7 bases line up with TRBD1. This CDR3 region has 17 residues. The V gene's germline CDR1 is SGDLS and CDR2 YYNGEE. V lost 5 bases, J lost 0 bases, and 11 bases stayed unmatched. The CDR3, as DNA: TGTGCCAGCAGTTCCGGAAGGGGGCCTATCTCTGGAAACACCATATATTTT. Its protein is CASSSGRGPISGNTIYF.

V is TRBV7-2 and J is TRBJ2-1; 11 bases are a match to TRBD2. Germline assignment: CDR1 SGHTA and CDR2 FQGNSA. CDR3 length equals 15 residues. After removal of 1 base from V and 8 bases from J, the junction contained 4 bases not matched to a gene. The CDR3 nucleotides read TGTGCCAGCAGCTTAGGTGGGACTAGCGGAGATGAGCAGTTCTTC. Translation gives CASSLGGTSGDEQFF.

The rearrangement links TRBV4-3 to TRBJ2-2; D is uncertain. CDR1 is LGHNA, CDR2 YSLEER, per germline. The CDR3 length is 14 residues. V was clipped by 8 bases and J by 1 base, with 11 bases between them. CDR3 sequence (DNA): TGCGCCAGCCGACCCCGAGAGAACACCGGGGAGCTGTTTTTT. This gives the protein CASRPRENTGELFF.

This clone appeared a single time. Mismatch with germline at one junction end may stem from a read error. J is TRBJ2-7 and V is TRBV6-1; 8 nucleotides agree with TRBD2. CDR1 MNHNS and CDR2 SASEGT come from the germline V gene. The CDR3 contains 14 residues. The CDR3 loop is CASSEAPQSGGPTF. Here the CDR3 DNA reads TGTGCCAGCAGTGAAGCCCCGCAGAGCGGGGGACCGACTTTC.

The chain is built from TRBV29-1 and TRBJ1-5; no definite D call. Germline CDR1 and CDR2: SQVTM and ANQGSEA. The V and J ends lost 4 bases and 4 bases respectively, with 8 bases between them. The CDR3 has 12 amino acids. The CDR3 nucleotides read TGCAGCGTTGGGCCGCCTAATCAGCCCCAGCATTTT. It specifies CSVGPPNQPQHF.

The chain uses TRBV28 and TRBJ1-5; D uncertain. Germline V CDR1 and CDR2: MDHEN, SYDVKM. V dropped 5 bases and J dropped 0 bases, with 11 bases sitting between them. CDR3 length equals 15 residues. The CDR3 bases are TGTGCCAGCAGTCCCCGGGGTCCTAGCAATCAGCCCCAGCATTTT. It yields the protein CASSPRGPSNQPQHF.

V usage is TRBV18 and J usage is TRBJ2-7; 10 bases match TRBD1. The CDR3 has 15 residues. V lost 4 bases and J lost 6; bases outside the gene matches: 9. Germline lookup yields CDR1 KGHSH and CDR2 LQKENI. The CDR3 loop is CASSRRGTGAAEQYF. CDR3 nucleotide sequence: TGTGCCAGCTCACGCCGAGGGACAGGGGCAGCCGAGCAGTACTTC.

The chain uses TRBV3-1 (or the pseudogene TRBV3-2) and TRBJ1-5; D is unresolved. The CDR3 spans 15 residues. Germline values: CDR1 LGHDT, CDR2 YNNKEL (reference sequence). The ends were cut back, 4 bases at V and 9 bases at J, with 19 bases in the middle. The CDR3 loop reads CASSPNDGVVLPQHF. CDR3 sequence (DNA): TGTGCCAGCAGCCCAAACGACGGAGTGGTTCTGCCCCAGCATTTT.

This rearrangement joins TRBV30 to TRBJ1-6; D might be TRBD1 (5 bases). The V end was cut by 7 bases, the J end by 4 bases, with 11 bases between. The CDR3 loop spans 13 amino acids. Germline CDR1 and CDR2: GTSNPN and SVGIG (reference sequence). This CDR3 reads CAYSRDYNSPLHF. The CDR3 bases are TGTGCCTATAGCAGGGATTATAATTCACCCCTCCACTTT.

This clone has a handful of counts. The CDR3 region is CASSLVRDNSPLHF. The CDR3 DNA reads as TGTGCCAGCAGCTTGGTCAGGGATAATTCACCCCTCCACTTT. The V and J genes are TRBV7-2 and TRBJ1-6, with D possibly TRBD1 on 5 matching bases. Trimming removed 3 bases from V and 5 bases from J, with 8 bases in between. The CDR3 is made up of 14 amino acids. Germline values: CDR1 SGHTA, CDR2 FQGNSA.